This TCR beta chain came from a study of cytomegalovirus exposure and HLA in healthy donors. Overall study context: Earlier, about 179 million T cells were analyzed, and some 120 million unique TCR beta sequences were found among them.

Germline-derived CDR1 and CDR2 are SNHLY and FYNNEI. This CDR3 has 15 residues. V was clipped by 2 bases and J by 6 bases; unmatched bases: 4. The PCR had 60 Vbeta and 13 Jbeta primers. The protocol was immunoSEQ multiplex PCR, while the TCRdb copy is restricted to in-frame clones and leaves out a portion. The sample has about 180,000 clones; around four fifths are singletons. The table lists this clone with a count of one. Sequences were obtained from PBMCs. The clonotype was recovered from a woman in her fifties or sixties in good health and CMV-seropositive. This chain joins TRBV2 and TRBJ2-2; 9 nucleotides line up with TRBD1. CDR3 in DNA: TGTGCCAGCAGTGAAATAACAGGGGGCCCCGGGGAGCTGTTTTTT. Protein product: CASSEITGGPGELFF.